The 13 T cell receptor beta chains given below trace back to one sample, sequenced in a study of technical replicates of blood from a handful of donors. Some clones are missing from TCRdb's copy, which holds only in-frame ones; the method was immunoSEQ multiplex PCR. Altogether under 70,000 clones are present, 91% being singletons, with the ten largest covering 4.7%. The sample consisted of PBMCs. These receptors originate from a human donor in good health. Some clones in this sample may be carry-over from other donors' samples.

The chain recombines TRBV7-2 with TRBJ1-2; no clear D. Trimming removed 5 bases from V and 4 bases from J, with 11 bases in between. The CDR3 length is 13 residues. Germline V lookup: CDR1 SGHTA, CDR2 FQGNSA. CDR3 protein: CASSLSAFYGYTF. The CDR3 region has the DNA TGTGCCAGCAGCCTGAGTGCTTTCTATGGCTACACCTTC.

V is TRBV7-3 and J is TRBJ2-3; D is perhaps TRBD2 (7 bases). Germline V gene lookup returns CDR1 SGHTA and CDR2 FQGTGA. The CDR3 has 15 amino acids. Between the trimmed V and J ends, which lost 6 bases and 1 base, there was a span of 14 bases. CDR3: CASREGGFGTDTQYF. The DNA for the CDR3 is TGTGCCAGCAGGGAGGGGGGGTTTGGCACAGATACGCAGTATTTT.

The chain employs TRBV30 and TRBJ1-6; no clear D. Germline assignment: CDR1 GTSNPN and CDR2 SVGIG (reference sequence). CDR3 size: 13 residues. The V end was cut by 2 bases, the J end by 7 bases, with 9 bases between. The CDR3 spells CAWSLRENSPLHF. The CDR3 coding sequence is TGTGCCTGGAGTCTTAGAGAGAATTCACCCCTCCACTTT.

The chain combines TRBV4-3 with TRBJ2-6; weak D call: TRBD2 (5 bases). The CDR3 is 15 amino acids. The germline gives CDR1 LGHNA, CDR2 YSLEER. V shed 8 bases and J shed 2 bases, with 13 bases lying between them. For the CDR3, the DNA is TGCGCCAGCGGTACTTTGAGGGCTGGGGCCAACGTCCTGACTTTC. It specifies CASGTLRAGANVLTF.

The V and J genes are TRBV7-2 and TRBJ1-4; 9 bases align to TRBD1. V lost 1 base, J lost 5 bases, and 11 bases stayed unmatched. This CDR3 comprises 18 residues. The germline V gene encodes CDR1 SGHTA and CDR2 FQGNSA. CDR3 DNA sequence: TGTGCCAGCAGCTTAGGAGGGTGGGCCGGGACAGGGAATGAAAAACTGTTTTTT. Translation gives CASSLGGWAGTGNEKLFF.

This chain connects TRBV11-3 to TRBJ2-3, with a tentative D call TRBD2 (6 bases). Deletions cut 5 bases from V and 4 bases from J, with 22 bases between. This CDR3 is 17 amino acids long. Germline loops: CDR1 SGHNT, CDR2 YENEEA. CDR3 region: CASSRLGGASGADTQYF. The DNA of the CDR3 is TGTGCCAGCAGCCGCCTCGGCGGGGCGTCCGGGGCAGATACGCAGTATTTT.

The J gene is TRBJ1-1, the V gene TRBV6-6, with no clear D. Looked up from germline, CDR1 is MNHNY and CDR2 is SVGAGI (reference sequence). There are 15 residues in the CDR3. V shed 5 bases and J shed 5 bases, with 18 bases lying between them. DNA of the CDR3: TGTGCCAGCAGTCCTCCGGGCCCACTAGAGACTGAAGCTTTCTTT. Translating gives CASSPPGPLETEAFF.

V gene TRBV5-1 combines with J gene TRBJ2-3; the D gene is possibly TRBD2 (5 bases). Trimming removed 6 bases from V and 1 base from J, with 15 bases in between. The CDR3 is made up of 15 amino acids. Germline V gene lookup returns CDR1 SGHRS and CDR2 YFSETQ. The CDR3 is CASNVLATGTDTQYF. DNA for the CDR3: TGCGCCAGCAACGTCCTAGCCACCGGCACAGATACGCAGTATTTT.

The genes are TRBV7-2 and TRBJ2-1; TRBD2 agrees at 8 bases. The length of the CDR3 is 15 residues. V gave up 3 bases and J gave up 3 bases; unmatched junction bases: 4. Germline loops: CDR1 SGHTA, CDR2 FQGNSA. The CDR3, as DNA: TGTGCCAGCAGCTTTAGCGGGACAAGCTACAATGAGCAGTTCTTC. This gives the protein CASSFSGTSYNEQFF.

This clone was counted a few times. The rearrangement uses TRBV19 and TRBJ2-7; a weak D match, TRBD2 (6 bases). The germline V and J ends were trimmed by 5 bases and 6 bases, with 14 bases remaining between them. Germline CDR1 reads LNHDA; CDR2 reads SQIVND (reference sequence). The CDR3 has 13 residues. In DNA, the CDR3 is TGTGCCAGTAGTCCCCGGGGAGGCCTCGAGCAGTACTTC. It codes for CASSPRGGLEQYF.

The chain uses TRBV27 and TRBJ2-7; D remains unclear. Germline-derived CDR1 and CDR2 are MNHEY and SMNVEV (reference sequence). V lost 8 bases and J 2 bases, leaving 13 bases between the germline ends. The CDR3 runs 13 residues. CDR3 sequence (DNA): TGTGCCAGCTGGCGATCGACTCCCTACGAGCAGTACTTC. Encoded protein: CASWRSTPYEQYF.

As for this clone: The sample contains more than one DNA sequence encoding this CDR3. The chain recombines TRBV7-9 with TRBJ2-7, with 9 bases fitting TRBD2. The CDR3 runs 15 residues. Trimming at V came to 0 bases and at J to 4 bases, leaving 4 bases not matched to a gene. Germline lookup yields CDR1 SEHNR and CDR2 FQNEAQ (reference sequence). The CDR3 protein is CASSLASGSTYEQYF. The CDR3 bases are TGTGCCAGCAGCTTAGCTAGCGGGAGTACTTACGAGCAGTACTTC.

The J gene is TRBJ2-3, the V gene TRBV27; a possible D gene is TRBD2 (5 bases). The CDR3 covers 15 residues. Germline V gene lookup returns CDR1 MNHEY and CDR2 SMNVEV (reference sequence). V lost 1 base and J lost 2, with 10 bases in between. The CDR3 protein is CASSLLAGVTDTQYF. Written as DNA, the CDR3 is TGTGCCAGCAGTTTATTGGCGGGTGTCACAGATACGCAGTATTTT.